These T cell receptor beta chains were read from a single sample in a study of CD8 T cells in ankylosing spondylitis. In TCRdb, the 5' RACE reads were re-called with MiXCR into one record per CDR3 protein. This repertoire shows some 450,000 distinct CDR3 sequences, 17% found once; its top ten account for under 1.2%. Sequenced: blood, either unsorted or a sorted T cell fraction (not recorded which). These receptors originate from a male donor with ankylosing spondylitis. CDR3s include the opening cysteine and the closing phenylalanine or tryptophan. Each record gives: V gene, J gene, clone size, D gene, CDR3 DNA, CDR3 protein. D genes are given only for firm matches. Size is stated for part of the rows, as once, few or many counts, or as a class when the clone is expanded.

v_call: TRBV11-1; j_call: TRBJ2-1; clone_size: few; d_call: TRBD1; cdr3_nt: TGTGCCAGCAGCCCCAGTCCCGGGACAGGATCAAGCTCCTACAATGAGCAGTTCTTC; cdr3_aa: CASSPSPGTGSSSYNEQFF
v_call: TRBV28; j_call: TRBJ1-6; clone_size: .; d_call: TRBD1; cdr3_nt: TGTGCCAGCAGTTCGGGACAGGGCTCCTATAATTCACCCCTCCACTTT; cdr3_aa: CASSSGQGSYNSPLHF
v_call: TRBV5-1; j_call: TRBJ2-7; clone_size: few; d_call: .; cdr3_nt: TGCGCCAGCAGCTTAGGGGGGACGTACGACGAGCAGTACTTC; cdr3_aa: CASSLGGTYDEQYF
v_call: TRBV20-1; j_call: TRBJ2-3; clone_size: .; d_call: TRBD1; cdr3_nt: TGCAGTGCTAGTATCCAGACAGGGGCGAATTTAGATACGCAGTATTTT; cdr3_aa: CSASIQTGANLDTQYF
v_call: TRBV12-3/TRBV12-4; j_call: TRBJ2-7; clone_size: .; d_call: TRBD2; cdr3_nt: TGTGCCAGCAGTCGCCAACTAGCGGGGGCTCCCTGGGAGCAGTACTTC; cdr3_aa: CASSRQLAGAPWEQYF
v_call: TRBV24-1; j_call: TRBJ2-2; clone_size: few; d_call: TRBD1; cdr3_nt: TGTGCCACCAGTGTTCAGGGGGCGGGGAGCACCGGGGAGCTGTTTTTT; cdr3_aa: CATSVQGAGSTGELFF
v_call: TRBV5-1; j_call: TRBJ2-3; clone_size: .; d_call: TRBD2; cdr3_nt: TGCGCCAGCAGCTTCGGGACTAGCGTAACAGATACGCAGTATTTT; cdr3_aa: CASSFGTSVTDTQYF
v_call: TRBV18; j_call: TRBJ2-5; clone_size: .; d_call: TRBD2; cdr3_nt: TGTGCCAGCTCACCGGTCGGGGGACTAGCGGGACTTTGGTCCCAGTACTTC; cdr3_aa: CASSPVGGLAGLWSQYF
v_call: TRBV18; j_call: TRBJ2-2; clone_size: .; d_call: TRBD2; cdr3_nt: TGTGCCAGCTCACCAACTAGCGGATACACCGGGGAGCTGTTTTTT; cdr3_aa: CASSPTSGYTGELFF
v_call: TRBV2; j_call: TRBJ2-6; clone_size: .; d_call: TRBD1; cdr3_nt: TGTGCCAGCAATCGAGGAACAGGGGCCGGGGCCAACGTCCTGACTTTC; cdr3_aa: CASNRGTGAGANVLTF
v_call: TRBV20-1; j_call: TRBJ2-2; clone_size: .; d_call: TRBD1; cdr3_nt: TGCAGTGCCCCAAGGACAGGGGGTTCGGGGACCGGGGAGCTGTTTTTT; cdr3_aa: CSAPRTGGSGTGELFF
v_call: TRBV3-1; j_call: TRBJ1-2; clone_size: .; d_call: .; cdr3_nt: TGTGCCAGCAGCCAAGAGGGGCGCAGCTATGGCTACACCTTC; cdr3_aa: CASSQEGRSYGYTF
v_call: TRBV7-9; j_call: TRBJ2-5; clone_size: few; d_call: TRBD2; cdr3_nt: TGTGCCAGCAGTCCAGTGGGCGGGAGCCAAGAGACCCAGTACTTC; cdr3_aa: CASSPVGGSQETQYF
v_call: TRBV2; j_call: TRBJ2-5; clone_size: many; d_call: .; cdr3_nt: TGTGCCAGCAGTCTTCGTGACGAGACCCAGTACTTC; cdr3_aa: CASSLRDETQYF
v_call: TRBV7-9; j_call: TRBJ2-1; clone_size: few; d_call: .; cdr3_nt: TGTGCCAGCAGCTTAGGAGGGGCCCTCAATGAGCAGTTCTTC; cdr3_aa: CASSLGGALNEQFF
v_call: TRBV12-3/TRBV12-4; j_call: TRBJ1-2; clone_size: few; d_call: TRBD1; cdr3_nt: TGTGCCAGCACCGTATCGGGACAGGTTGTCTATGGCTACACCTTC; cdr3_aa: CASTVSGQVVYGYTF
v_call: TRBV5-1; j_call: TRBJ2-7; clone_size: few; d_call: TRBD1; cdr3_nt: TGCGCCAGCAGCTCCACAGGGGGGTCCTCGGAGCAGTACTTC; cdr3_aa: CASSSTGGSSEQYF
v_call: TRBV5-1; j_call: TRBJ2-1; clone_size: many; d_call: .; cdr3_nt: TGCGCCAGCAGCTTGGCTAGCGCCTACTCCTACAATGAGCAGTTCTTC; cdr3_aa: CASSLASAYSYNEQFF
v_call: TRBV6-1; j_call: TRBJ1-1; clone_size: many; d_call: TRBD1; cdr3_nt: TGTGCCAGCAGCCGGGACAGAAAGAACACTGAAGCTTTCTTT; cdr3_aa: CASSRDRKNTEAFF
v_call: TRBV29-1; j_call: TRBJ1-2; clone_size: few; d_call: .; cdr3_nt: TGCAGCGAGGGGGAGGCGGATGGCTACACCTTC; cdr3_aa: CSEGEADGYTF
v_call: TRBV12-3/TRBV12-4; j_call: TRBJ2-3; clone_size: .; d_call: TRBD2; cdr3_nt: TGTGCCAGCAGTTTCTCGAGTTTAGCGGGAGTTATGGATACGCAGTATTTT; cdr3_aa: CASSFSSLAGVMDTQYF
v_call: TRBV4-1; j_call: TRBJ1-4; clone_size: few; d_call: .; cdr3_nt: TGCGCCAGCAGCCAAGTGGTGCGGGGGCGCGCAGCTAATGAAAAACTGTTTTTT; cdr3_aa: CASSQVVRGRAANEKLFF
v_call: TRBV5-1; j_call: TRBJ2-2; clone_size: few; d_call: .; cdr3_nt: TGCGCCAGCAGCCCGACGGGGGACTCCAATCGTCCTCGCGGGGAGCTGTTTTTT; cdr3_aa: CASSPTGDSNRPRGELFF
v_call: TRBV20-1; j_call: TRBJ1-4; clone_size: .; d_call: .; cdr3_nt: TGCAGTGCTAGAGATAGGAGAGGGGGTGAAAAACTGTTTTTT; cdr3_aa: CSARDRRGGEKLFF
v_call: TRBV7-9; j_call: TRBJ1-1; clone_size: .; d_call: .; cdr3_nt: TGTGCCAGCAGCCCCGGGGGAGGGCTGGGCACTGAAGCTTTCTTT; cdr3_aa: CASSPGGGLGTEAFF
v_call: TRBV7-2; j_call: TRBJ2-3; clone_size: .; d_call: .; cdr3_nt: TGTGCCAGCAGCCCGGGCGCCATTTCTACGCAGTATTTT; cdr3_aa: CASSPGAISTQYF
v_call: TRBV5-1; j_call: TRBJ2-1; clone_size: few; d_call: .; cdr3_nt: TGCGCCAGCAGCTTGGTTACGAGCTCCTACAATGAGCAGTTCTTC; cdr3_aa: CASSLVTSSYNEQFF